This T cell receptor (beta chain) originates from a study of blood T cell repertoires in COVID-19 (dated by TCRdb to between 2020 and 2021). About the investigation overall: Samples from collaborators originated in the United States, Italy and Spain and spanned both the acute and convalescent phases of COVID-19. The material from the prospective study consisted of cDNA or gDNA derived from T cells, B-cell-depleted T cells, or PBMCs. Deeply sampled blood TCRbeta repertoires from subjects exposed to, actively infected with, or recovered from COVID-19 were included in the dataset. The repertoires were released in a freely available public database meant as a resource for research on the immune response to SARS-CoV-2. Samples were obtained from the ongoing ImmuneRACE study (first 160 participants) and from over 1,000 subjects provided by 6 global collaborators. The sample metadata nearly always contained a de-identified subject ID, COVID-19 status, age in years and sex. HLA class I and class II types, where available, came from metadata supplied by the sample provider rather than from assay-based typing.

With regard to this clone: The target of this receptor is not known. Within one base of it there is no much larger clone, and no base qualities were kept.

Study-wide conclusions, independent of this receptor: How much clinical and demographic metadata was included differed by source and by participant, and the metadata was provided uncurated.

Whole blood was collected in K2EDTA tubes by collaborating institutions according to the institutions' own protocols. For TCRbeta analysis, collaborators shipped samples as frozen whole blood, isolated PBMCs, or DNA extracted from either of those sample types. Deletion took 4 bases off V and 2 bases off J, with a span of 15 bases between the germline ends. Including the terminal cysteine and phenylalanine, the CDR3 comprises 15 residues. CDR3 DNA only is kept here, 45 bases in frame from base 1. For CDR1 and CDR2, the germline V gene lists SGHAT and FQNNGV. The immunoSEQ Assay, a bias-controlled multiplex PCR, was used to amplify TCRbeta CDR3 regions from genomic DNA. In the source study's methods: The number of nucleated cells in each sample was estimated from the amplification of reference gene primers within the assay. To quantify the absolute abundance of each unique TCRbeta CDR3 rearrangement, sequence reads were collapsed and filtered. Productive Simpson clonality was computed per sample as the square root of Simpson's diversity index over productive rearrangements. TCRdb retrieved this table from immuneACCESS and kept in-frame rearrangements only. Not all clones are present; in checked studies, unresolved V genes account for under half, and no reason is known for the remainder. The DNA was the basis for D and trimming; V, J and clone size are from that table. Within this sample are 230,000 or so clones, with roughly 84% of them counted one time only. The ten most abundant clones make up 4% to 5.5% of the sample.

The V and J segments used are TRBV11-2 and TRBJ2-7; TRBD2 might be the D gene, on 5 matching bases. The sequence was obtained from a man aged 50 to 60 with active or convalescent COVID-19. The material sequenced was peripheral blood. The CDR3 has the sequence CASSWNKEEAYEQYF. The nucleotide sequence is TGTGCCAGCAGCTGGAACAAAGAGGAGGCCTACGAGCAGTACTTC.